This T cell receptor beta chain was obtained from a study of graft-versus-host responses after intestinal transplantation. Using immunoSEQ multiplex PCR, the repertoire was profiled, and TCRdb retains in-frame clones only, with some absent. The sample has fewer than 20,000 clones, around 79% seen once. Graft samples were processed, releasing intraepithelial and lamina propria lymphocytes. CDR3 size: 13 residues. V dropped 5 bases and J dropped 6; count of bases not matched to a gene: 5. Germline V CDR1 and CDR2: MNHEY, SMNVEV (reference sequence). The clonotype originates from a human patient who received an intestinal transplant, so some T cells may come from the graft donor. The rearrangement joins TRBV27 to TRBJ2-7, with 9 bases aligning to TRBD1. The sample here was ileum tissue, taken almost 470 days after intestinal transplant. The CDR3 sequence is CASSTRTGVEQYF. The CDR3 DNA reads as TGTGCCAGCAGTACACGGACAGGGGTCGAGCAGTACTTC.